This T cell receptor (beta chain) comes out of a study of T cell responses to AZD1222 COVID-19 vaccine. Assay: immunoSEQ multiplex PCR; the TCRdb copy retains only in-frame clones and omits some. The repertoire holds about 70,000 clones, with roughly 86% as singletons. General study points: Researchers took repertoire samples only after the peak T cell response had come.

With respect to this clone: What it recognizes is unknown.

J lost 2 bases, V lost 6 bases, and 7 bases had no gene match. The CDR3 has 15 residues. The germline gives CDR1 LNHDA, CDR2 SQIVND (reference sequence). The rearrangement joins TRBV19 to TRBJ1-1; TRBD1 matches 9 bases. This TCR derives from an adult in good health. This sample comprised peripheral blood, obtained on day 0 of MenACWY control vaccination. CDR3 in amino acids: CASSFSTGGNTEAFF. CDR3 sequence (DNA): TGTGCCAGTAGCTTCTCGACAGGGGGTAACACTGAAGCTTTCTTT.